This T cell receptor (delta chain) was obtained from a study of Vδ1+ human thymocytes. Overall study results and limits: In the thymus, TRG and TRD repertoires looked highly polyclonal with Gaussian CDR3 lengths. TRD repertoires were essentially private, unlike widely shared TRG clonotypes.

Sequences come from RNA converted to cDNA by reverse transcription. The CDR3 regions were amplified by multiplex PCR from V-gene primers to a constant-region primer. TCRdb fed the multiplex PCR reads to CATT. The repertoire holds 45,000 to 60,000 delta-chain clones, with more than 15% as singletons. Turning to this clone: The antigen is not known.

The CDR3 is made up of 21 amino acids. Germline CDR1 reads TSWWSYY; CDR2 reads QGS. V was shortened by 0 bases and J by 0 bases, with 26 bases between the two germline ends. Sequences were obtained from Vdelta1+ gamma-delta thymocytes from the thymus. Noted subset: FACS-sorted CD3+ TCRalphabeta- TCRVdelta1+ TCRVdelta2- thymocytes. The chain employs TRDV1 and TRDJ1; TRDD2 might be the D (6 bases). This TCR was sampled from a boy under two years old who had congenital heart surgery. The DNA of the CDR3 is TGTGCTCTTGGGGAACTGGGAGGCTTCCTCGCGTCGGGGGGGTACACCGATAAACTCATCTTT. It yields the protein CALGELGGFLASGGYTDKLIF.